Listed below are T cell receptor beta chains from one sample, sequenced in a study of blood T cell repertoires in COVID-19. Generated by immunoSEQ multiplex PCR, the TCRdb table keeps only in-frame clones and is missing some. The table has under 200,000 clones, more than 65% seen once. Sample: peripheral blood. These TCRs come from a woman in her sixties with COVID-19, enrolled during active disease. Both conserved end residues are part of each CDR3. The D gene is left open where the match is weak. Clone size is shown for a subset of rows, as once, few, many or a class of expanded clone.

TRBV4-3	TRBJ2-1	NA	NA	TGCGCCAGCAGCCAAGATTGGAGCGGGCCCCCACAGCAGTTCTTC	CASSQDWSGPPQQFF
TRBV7-8	TRBJ1-2	NA	once	TGTGCCAGCAGCCAAGCAGGGGCCTATGGCTACACCTTC	CASSQAGAYGYTF
TRBV3-1/TRBV3-2	TRBJ2-7	TRBD2	NA	TGTGCCAGCAGCCCTACTAGCGGAAGGAGTATCGAGCAGTACTTC	CASSPTSGRSIEQYF
TRBV3-1/TRBV3-2	TRBJ1-6	NA	NA	TGTGCCAGCAGCCAAGACGGTCGTCGGCCCCTCCACTTT	CASSQDGRRPLHF
TRBV5-4	TRBJ1-1	NA	NA	TGTGCCAGCAGCTCGACACGAAACACTGAAGCTTTCTTT	CASSSTRNTEAFF
TRBV18	TRBJ2-5	TRBD1	NA	TGTGCCAGCTCACCACCCGGACAGGGAGGGACCCAGTACTTC	CASSPPGQGGTQYF
TRBV10-1	TRBJ1-1	NA	NA	TGCGCCAGCAGCTTGGGAGGGACGGGGAACACTGAAGCTTTCTTT	CASSLGGTGNTEAFF
TRBV7-2	TRBJ1-2	TRBD1	once	TGTGCCAGCAGCTTACAGGTTGGAGGGACAGGCGGCTATGGCTACACCTTC	CASSLQVGGTGGYGYTF
TRBV28	TRBJ2-2	TRBD2	NA	TGTGCCAGCAGCTTGAGCGGGGGACCTCTGAACACCGGGGAGCTGTTTTTT	CASSLSGGPLNTGELFF
TRBV5-1	TRBJ2-2	NA	once	TGCGCCAGCAGCTTGGTTTCAGGGTCCACCGGGGAGCTGTTTTTT	CASSLVSGSTGELFF
TRBV25-1	TRBJ1-1	TRBD1	few	TGTGCCAGCAGTTTGACAGGGAATAAGGCTGAAGCTTTCTTT	CASSLTGNKAEAFF
TRBV7-7	TRBJ2-1	TRBD2	NA	TGTGCTAGCAGCCCGGGACTAAACAATGAGCAGTTCTTC	CASSPGLNNEQFF
TRBV24-1	TRBJ2-3	NA	NA	TGTGCCACCAGTGGGAGGGCTGGCCGGGAATTAGATACGCAGTATTTT	CATSGRAGRELDTQYF
TRBV20-1	TRBJ2-1	NA	NA	TGCAGTGCTAGTTTGGGGAGAGGACCTGAGCAGTTCTTC	CSASLGRGPEQFF
TRBV11-2	TRBJ2-5	TRBD2	few	TGTGCCAGCAGCTTAAATCTAGCGGGGGGGCAAGAGACCCAGTACTTC	CASSLNLAGGQETQYF
TRBV19	TRBJ1-4	NA	once	TGTGCCAGTAGTATAATTTTTGGCTTAAATGAAAAACTGTTTTTT	CASSIIFGLNEKLFF
TRBV30	TRBJ2-5	TRBD2	NA	TGTGCCTGGAGTCCGGGACTAGCGGAAGAGACCCAGTACTTC	CAWSPGLAEETQYF
TRBV5-1	TRBJ2-7	NA	NA	TGCGCCAGCAGCTTGGGACGAGGGGGAAGTAACTCCTACGAGCAGTACTTC	CASSLGRGGSNSYEQYF
TRBV7-6	TRBJ2-3	NA	NA	TGTGCCAGCAGCTTAGCCCCGCAGGCCATCACAGATACGCAGTATTTT	CASSLAPQAITDTQYF
TRBV12-3/TRBV12-4	TRBJ1-2	TRBD1	NA	TGTGCCAGCAGTTTTAACAGGGGTAATGGCTACACCTTC	CASSFNRGNGYTF
TRBV28	TRBJ2-5	TRBD1	NA	TGTGCCAGCAGCCTGGACAGGGCCAGGGAGACCCAGTACTTC	CASSLDRARETQYF
TRBV5-6	TRBJ2-1	NA	NA	TGTGCCAGCAGCTTGTTCTCACTAAATGAGCAGTTCTTC	CASSLFSLNEQFF
TRBV5-1	TRBJ1-2	TRBD1	NA	TGCGCCAGCAGCTTGGCCCGGACAGGGTATGGCTACACCTTC	CASSLARTGYGYTF
TRBV11-3	TRBJ2-3	TRBD2	once	TGTGCCAGCAGCTCCGGGACTAACCGAGCGCAGTATTTT	CASSSGTNRAQYF
TRBV7-6	TRBJ1-2	NA	NA	TGTGCCAGCAGCTTAGTCGGGCCCGACAGGAAAGGCTATGGCTACACCTTC	CASSLVGPDRKGYGYTF
TRBV27	TRBJ1-4	TRBD1	NA	TGTGCCAGCAGTTTTTTGGGGCAACCGGGACAGCACCTTTCGTTGTTTTTT	CASSFLGQPGQHLSLFF
TRBV4-2	TRBJ2-7	NA	NA	TGTGCCAGCAGCCAAGAAATAGATGCCTACGAGCAGTACTTC	CASSQEIDAYEQYF
TRBV3-1/TRBV3-2	TRBJ1-1	NA	NA	TGTGCCAGCAGCCATCTAGGGGAAGAAGCTTTCTTT	CASSHLGEEAFF
TRBV3-1/TRBV3-2	TRBJ2-1	NA	few	TGTGCCAGCAGCCAAGGGGCCCCGAGCTCCTACAATGAGCAGTTCTTC	CASSQGAPSSYNEQFF
TRBV28	TRBJ2-1	NA	NA	TGTGCCAGCAGTTTTGTAGGCAGCGGTGATTACAATGAGCAGTTCTTC	CASSFVGSGDYNEQFF
TRBV11-2	TRBJ1-1	NA	many	TGTGCCAGCAGCTTAGATCGACAGTCCACTGAAGCTTTCTTT	CASSLDRQSTEAFF
TRBV27	TRBJ2-5	TRBD1	NA	TGTGCCAGCAGTCCAGGGGACAGGGGGTCGGAGACCCAGTACTTC	CASSPGDRGSETQYF
TRBV10-3	TRBJ1-5	TRBD1	NA	TGTGCCACCGAACAGGGGGCAGGTCAGCCCCAGCATTTT	CATEQGAGQPQHF
TRBV5-1	TRBJ2-1	TRBD2	few	TGCGCCAGCAGCTTGGGATTTAGCGGGGGCGCTGGACTTTACAATGAGCAGTTCTTC	CASSLGFSGGAGLYNEQFF
TRBV24-1	TRBJ2-3	NA	NA	TGTGCCACCAGTGACGGCAGGAACACAGATACGCAGTATTTT	CATSDGRNTDTQYF
TRBV6-5	TRBJ2-3	NA	NA	TGTGCCAGCAGGACGGGAGACTCAGATACGCAGTATTTT	CASRTGDSDTQYF
TRBV28	TRBJ2-2	NA	NA	TGTGCCAGCAGTTTAACCAGGGCGAACACCGGGGAGCTGTTTTTT	CASSLTRANTGELFF
TRBV18	TRBJ2-5	TRBD1	few	TGTGCCAGCTCACCACAAGTACAGGGGGTGGTGGAGACCCAGTACTTC	CASSPQVQGVVETQYF
TRBV3-1/TRBV3-2	TRBJ1-3	NA	NA	TGTGCCAGCAGCCTTTCGACAGTCTCTGGAAACACCATATATTTT	CASSLSTVSGNTIYF
TRBV19	TRBJ1-5	NA	NA	TGTGCCAGTAGTGGTACGGGGTTGAGCAATCAGCCCCAGCATTTT	CASSGTGLSNQPQHF
TRBV11-2	TRBJ2-7	NA	NA	TGTGCCAGCAGCTTAGTTGTTGTGAGAGACACCGACTACGAGCAGTACTTC	CASSLVVVRDTDYEQYF
TRBV19	TRBJ1-5	NA	NA	TGTGCCAGTAGCGAACAGGGCTTTGCGCAGCCCCAGCATTTT	CASSEQGFAQPQHF
TRBV28	TRBJ1-5	NA	NA	TGTGCCAGCAGTTTGGACAGAAATCAGCCCCAGCATTTT	CASSLDRNQPQHF
TRBV7-6	TRBJ2-3	NA	NA	TGTGCCAGCAGCCGATCTTTAGCGTCTAGCACAGATACGCAGTATTTT	CASSRSLASSTDTQYF
TRBV7-9	TRBJ2-1	TRBD2	once	TGTGCCAGCAGACCAGTGACTAGCGGGAGTGTGAGGTTCTTC	CASRPVTSGSVRFF
TRBV12-5	TRBJ2-1	NA	NA	TGTGCTAGTGCCTATCTCGGACAGTGGCCCTCCTACAATGAGCAGTTCTTC	CASAYLGQWPSYNEQFF
TRBV7-3	TRBJ2-1	NA	NA	TGTGCCAGCAGCGCCCCGGGACTTCACAATGAGCAGTTCTTC	CASSAPGLHNEQFF
TRBV28	TRBJ2-1	TRBD2	NA	TGTGCCAGCAGTTTGCCGACCGCCGGGCGGGAGACTTACAATGAGCAGTTCTTC	CASSLPTAGRETYNEQFF
TRBV5-1	TRBJ2-5	NA	NA	TGCGCCAGCAGCTTGGAGACAGGAGAGACCCAGTACTTC	CASSLETGETQYF
TRBV10-3	TRBJ2-1	TRBD2	NA	TGTGCCATCAGCCCCGGGACTAGCGGGAGAGATTATTACAATGAGCAGTTCTTC	CAISPGTSGRDYYNEQFF
TRBV21-1	TRBJ2-7	NA	once	TGTGCCAGCAGCAAAAAGGAGACAGCAATTGTTCACTACGAGCAGTACTTC	CASSKKETAIVHYEQYF
TRBV27	TRBJ1-5	NA	NA	TGTGCCAGCAGTTTGTCTTTATGGGAGAATCAGCCCCAGCATTTT	CASSLSLWENQPQHF
TRBV13	TRBJ2-1	TRBD2	NA	TGTGCCAGCAGCTTAACAGGCGGGAGCCCATTCGATGAGCAGTTCTTC	CASSLTGGSPFDEQFF
TRBV27	TRBJ2-2	TRBD2	NA	TGTGCCAGCAGATTGGGGAGGGCCCTTACCGGGGAGCTGTTTTTT	CASRLGRALTGELFF
TRBV19	TRBJ2-3	TRBD1	once	TGTGCCAGTACCACCGCTCATCGACAGGGGGCTAGCACAGATACGCAGTATTTT	CASTTAHRQGASTDTQYF